This TCR beta chain derives from a study of blood T cell repertoires in COVID-19. About the study: Acute and convalescent COVID-19 specimens originated in the United States, Italy and Spain.

The CDR3 is 14 residues long. CDR1 and CDR2 (germline): MNHEY, SVGAGI. V lost 4 bases and J lost 9; bases outside the gene matches: 6. In the original workflow: By means of reference gene primer amplification, nucleated cell counts were estimated. Profiled with immunoSEQ multiplex PCR; TCRdb holds only in-frame clones, not every one. Clonal size and the V and J genes are those of that table, whereas D and trimming came from the DNA. Of approximately 65,000 clones listed, more than 60% are singletons. Sequencing was carried out using peripheral blood. This chain uses TRBV6-5 with TRBJ1-6; 7 nucleotides match TRBD1. The TCR was taken from a human donor in a cohort sampled during active COVID-19. CDR3 region: CASSFGTVGSPLHF. The CDR3 nucleotides are TGTGCCAGCAGTTTTGGGACAGTCGGTTCACCCCTCCACTTT.